The TCR beta chain described here comes from a study of T cells in Graves' hyperthyroidism and ophthalmopathy. Findings and caveats of the study: Most expanded thyroid clonotypes above 0.001 also appeared in blood.

Criteria for exclusion of patients were uncontrolled infection, other autoimmune disease, pregnancy or lactation. Diagnoses were made from clinical symptoms, serum measures (thyroxine and TRAb), thyroid ultrasound and orbital computed tomography. RNA transcripts were the template for amplifying TCR beta CDR3 regions. The HTBI primer set was used in a first-round RT-PCR of the TCR CDR3. Each CDR3 protein is one row after TCRdb ran MiXCR on the multiplex PCR reads. The sample holds under 450,000 distinct CDR3 sequences, approximately 13% seen once. This clonotype was observed at least ten times. Its antigen is not identified. This receptor was obtained from a man aged 25-45 years with Graves' hyperthyroidism that later progressed to Graves' ophthalmopathy. The material sequenced was blood.

The CDR3 nucleotides are TGTGCCAGCAGCTTGGGTGCGGAAACTGAAGCTTTCTTT. The encoded protein is CASSLGAETEAFF. This sequence joins TRBV5-6 and TRBJ1-1; D is ambiguous. The CDR3 runs to 13 residues. V was pared by 0 bases and J by 5 bases, with 8 bases between. The germline CDR1 and CDR2 sequences are SGHDT and YYEEEE.